This is a list of T cell receptor beta chains from one sample in a study of blood T cell repertoires in COVID-19. The table came from immunoSEQ multiplex PCR; TCRdb's copy has only in-frame clones and leaves some out. The table records over 250,000 clones, 90% of them present only once. Sequenced material: PBMCs or T cells enriched from blood (not recorded which). All receptors derive from a man between 60 and 75 years old who had recovered from COVID-19. The CDR3 runs from the conserved cysteine through the conserved F or W. D genes are given only for firm matches. Clone size, where shown, is once, few, many, or a class for clones that have expanded.

v_gene: TRBV3-1/TRBV3-2; d_gene: NA; abundance: NA; j_gene: TRBJ1-2; CDR3aa: CASSHADSGYGYTF; CDR3nt: TGTGCCAGCAGCCACGCCGACAGTGGCTATGGCTACACCTTC
v_gene: TRBV4-2; d_gene: TRBD1; abundance: NA; j_gene: TRBJ1-1; CDR3aa: CASSQVRGGEGTEAFF; CDR3nt: TGTGCCAGCAGCCAAGTGCGAGGGGGCGAGGGGACTGAAGCTTTCTTT
v_gene: TRBV10-3; d_gene: NA; abundance: NA; j_gene: TRBJ1-6; CDR3aa: CAISDSLRSSYNSPLHF; CDR3nt: TGTGCCATCAGTGACTCACTAAGAAGCTCCTATAATTCACCCCTCCACTTT
v_gene: TRBV13; d_gene: TRBD2; abundance: NA; j_gene: TRBJ2-1; CDR3aa: CASSQGLALGEQFF; CDR3nt: TGTGCCAGCAGCCAGGGACTAGCTCTCGGGGAGCAGTTCTTC
v_gene: TRBV7-9; d_gene: TRBD1; abundance: NA; j_gene: TRBJ1-2; CDR3aa: CASNLGTGGYTF; CDR3nt: TGTGCCAGCAATTTAGGGACAGGAGGCTACACCTTC
v_gene: TRBV11-2; d_gene: NA; abundance: NA; j_gene: TRBJ1-5; CDR3aa: CASSLSRGGGPQHF; CDR3nt: TGTGCCAGCAGCTTAAGCAGAGGGGGTGGGCCCCAGCATTTT
v_gene: TRBV20-1; d_gene: NA; abundance: NA; j_gene: TRBJ1-2; CDR3aa: CSVRAGYTF; CDR3nt: TGCAGTGTGAGGGCTGGCTACACCTTC
v_gene: TRBV27; d_gene: TRBD1; abundance: NA; j_gene: TRBJ2-7; CDR3aa: CASSLGQGRTYEQYF; CDR3nt: TGTGCCAGCAGTTTGGGACAGGGGAGAACCTACGAGCAGTACTTC
v_gene: TRBV6-4; d_gene: NA; abundance: NA; j_gene: TRBJ1-1; CDR3aa: CASSEAPGLQAFF; CDR3nt: TGTGCCAGCAGTGAGGCACCCGGACTTCAAGCTTTCTTT
v_gene: TRBV10-3; d_gene: TRBD2; abundance: NA; j_gene: TRBJ2-7; CDR3aa: CAISQTSEYEQYF; CDR3nt: TGTGCCATCAGCCAGACTAGCGAGTACGAGCAGTACTTC
v_gene: TRBV3-1/TRBV3-2; d_gene: NA; abundance: NA; j_gene: TRBJ1-4; CDR3aa: CASSQAEGRKLFF; CDR3nt: TGTGCCAGCAGCCAAGCGGAGGGTCGAAAACTGTTTTTT
v_gene: TRBV27; d_gene: NA; abundance: NA; j_gene: TRBJ2-1; CDR3aa: CASSLYGLMRTEQFF; CDR3nt: TGTGCCAGCAGTTTATACGGACTTATGCGGACTGAGCAGTTCTTC
v_gene: TRBV7-6; d_gene: NA; abundance: NA; j_gene: TRBJ2-1; CDR3aa: CASSLAGTSAGQFF; CDR3nt: TGTGCCAGCAGCTTAGCTGGAACCTCCGCGGGGCAGTTCTTC
v_gene: TRBV6-5; d_gene: TRBD1; abundance: few; j_gene: TRBJ1-1; CDR3aa: CASSYSLRGQAEAFF; CDR3nt: TGTGCCAGCAGTTACTCGCTCAGGGGGCAGGCTGAAGCTTTCTTT
v_gene: TRBV28; d_gene: TRBD1; abundance: NA; j_gene: TRBJ1-6; CDR3aa: CASRRKGQGGSPLHF; CDR3nt: TGTGCCAGCAGGAGAAAAGGACAGGGCGGGTCACCCCTCCACTTT
v_gene: TRBV30; d_gene: TRBD2; abundance: few; j_gene: TRBJ2-1; CDR3aa: CAWSEQLAGVNEQFF; CDR3nt: TGTGCCTGGAGTGAACAACTAGCGGGAGTTAATGAGCAGTTCTTC